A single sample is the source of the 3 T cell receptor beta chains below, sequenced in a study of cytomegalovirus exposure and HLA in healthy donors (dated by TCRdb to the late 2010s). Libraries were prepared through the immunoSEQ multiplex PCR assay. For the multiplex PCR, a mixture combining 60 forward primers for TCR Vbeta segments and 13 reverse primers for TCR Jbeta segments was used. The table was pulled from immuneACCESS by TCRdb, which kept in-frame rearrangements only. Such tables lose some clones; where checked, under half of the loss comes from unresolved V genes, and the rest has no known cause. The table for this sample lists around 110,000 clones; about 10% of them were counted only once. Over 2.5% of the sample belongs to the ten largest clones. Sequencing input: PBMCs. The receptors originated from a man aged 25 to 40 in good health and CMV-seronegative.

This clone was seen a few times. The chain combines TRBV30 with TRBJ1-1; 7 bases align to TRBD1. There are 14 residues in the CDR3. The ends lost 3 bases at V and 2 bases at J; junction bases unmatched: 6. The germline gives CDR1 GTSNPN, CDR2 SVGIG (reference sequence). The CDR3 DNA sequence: TGTGCCTGGAGAGCCGGGACAGTCAACACTGAAGCTTTCTTT. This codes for CAWRAGTVNTEAFF.

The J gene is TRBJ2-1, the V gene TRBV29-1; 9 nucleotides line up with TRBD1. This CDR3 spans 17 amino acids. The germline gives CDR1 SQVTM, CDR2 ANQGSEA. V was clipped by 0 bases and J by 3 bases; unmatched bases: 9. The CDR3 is CSVEDRTGGLFYNEQFF. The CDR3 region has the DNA TGCAGCGTTGAAGATAGAACAGGGGGCCTCTTCTACAATGAGCAGTTCTTC.

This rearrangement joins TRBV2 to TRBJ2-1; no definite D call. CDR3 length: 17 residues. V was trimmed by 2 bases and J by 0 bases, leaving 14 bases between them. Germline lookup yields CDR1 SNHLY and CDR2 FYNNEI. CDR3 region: CASSELRQSSSYNEQFF. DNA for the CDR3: TGTGCCAGCAGTGAACTCAGGCAGTCGAGCTCCTACAATGAGCAGTTCTTC.